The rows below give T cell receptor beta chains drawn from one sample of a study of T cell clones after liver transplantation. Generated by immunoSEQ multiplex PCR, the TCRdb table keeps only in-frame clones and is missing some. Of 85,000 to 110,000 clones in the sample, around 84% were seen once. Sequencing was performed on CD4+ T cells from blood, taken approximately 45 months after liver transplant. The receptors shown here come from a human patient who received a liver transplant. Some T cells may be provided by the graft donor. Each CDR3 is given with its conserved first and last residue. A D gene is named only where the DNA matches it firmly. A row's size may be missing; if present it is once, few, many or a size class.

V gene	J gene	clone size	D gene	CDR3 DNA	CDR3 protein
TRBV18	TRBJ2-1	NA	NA	TGTGCCAGCTCACCAGGAAAGGGCCGGCTCAGTGAGCAGTTCTTC	CASSPGKGRLSEQFF
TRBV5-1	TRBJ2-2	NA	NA	TGCGCCAGCAAGCCACAGGGAATGTTCACCGGGGAGCTGTTTTTT	CASKPQGMFTGELFF
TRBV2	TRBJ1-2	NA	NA	TGTGCCAGCAGTGAAGCCCGTAAAAACTATGGCTACACCTTC	CASSEARKNYGYTF
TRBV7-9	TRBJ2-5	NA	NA	TGTGCCAGCAGCCCCAGCGCCTCCCAAGAGACCCAGTACTTC	CASSPSASQETQYF
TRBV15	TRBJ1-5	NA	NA	TGTGCCACCAGTATAGGGAATCAGCCCCAGCATTTT	CATSIGNQPQHF
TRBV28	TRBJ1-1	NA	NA	TGTGCCAGCAGTTTAACGGGACAAAAGGGCACTGAAGCTTTCTTT	CASSLTGQKGTEAFF
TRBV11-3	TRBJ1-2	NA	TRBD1	TGTGCCAGCAGCTCCAGGGGGCAGGATGGCTACACCTTC	CASSSRGQDGYTF
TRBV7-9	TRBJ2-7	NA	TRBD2	TGTGCCAGCAGCTTATGGCTCGGAGCGGGAGAAAGGGAGCAGTACTTC	CASSLWLGAGEREQYF
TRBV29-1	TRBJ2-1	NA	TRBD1	TGCAGCGCAGACGGGGACAGGGAATACAATGAGCAGTTCTTC	CSADGDREYNEQFF
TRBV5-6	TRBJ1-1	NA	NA	TGTGCCAGCAGCTTTTTTAAGTCGGGGACTTTCTTT	CASSFFKSGTFF
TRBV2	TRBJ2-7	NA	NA	TGTGCCAGCACGAGAAGCTGGCCCCCCGAGCAGTACTTC	CASTRSWPPEQYF
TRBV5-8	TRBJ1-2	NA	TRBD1	TGTGCCAGCAGCTTGACAGGGGGTGCGGGCTACACCTTC	CASSLTGGAGYTF
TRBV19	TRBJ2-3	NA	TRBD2	TGTGCCAGTAGTGGACTAGCGGGGAACACAGATACGCAGTATTTT	CASSGLAGNTDTQYF
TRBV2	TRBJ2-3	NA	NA	TGTGCCAGCGATACAGGCCCTAGCACAGATACGCAGTATTTT	CASDTGPSTDTQYF
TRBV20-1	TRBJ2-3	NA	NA	TGCAGTGCTGGGGTAATAGATACGCAGTATTTT	CSAGVIDTQYF
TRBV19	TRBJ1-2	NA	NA	TGTGCCAGTAGTAAAGGGGGGGATCTCTATGGCTACACCTTC	CASSKGGDLYGYTF
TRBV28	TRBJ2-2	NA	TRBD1	TGTGCCAGCGGGACAGACAACACCGGGGAGCTGTTTTTT	CASGTDNTGELFF
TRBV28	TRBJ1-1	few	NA	TGTGCCAGCAGTTCCCTCCCAGGGAGAGTGTTCTTT	CASSSLPGRVFF
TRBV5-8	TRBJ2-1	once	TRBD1	TGTGCCAGCAGCTCGGGACAGGGGCTCTACAATGAGCAGTTCTTC	CASSSGQGLYNEQFF
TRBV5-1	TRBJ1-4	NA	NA	TGCGCCAGCAGCTTCGGAGGGCCGCTAAAGCCTGCAACTAATGAAAAACTGTTTTTT	CASSFGGPLKPATNEKLFF
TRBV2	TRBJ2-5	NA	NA	TGTGCCAGTATGGACAGAATATTTTCCCAGGTAGAGACCCAGTACTTC	CASMDRIFSQVETQYF
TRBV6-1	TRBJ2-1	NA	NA	TGTGCCAGCAGTGGGGTCGAGGGGCGGGCCCTTACCGACAATGAGCAGTTCTTC	CASSGVEGRALTDNEQFF
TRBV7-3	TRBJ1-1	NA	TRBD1	TGTGCCAGCAGCCCCGGGACAGGATTCCCTGAAGCTTTCTTT	CASSPGTGFPEAFF
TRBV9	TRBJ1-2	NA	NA	TGTGCCAGCAGCGTAGATCCCCAGGAGTTAGGGTATGGCTACACCTTC	CASSVDPQELGYGYTF
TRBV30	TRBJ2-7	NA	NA	TGTGCCTCGACCGGGTCAAACTACGAGCAGTACTTC	CASTGSNYEQYF
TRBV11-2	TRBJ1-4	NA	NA	TGTGCCAGCAGCTTAGCCGGACACGAGATTTTT	CASSLAGHEIF
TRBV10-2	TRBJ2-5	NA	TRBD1	TGCGCCACCAATAACAGGGGGCAAGAGACCCAGTACTTC	CATNNRGQETQYF
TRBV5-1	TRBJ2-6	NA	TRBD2	TGCGCCAGCAGCCTCGGGGGGTCATCTGGGGCCAACGTCCTGACTTTC	CASSLGGSSGANVLTF
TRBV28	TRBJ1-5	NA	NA	TGTGCCAGCAGGGTGGGCAGAGTCAATCAGCCCCAGCATTTT	CASRVGRVNQPQHF
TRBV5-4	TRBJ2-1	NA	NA	TGTGCCAGCAGCTTGGAAGGTGGTTGGGGGTTTGAGCAGTTCTTC	CASSLEGGWGFEQFF
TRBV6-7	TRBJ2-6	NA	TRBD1	TGTGCCAGCAGTCCCGAAGCAGTGACAGGGACTGGGGCCAACGTCCTGACTTTC	CASSPEAVTGTGANVLTF
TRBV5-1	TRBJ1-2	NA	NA	TGCGCCAGCAGCTTGGAAGGGACCTATGGCTACACCTTC	CASSLEGTYGYTF
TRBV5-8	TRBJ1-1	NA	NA	TGTGCCAGCCCACCCGGACAGCAGCCGGAAGCTTTCTTT	CASPPGQQPEAFF
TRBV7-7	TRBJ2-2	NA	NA	TGTGCCAGCAGCTTCGGCGGAAAAGCCGGGGAGCTGTTTTTT	CASSFGGKAGELFF
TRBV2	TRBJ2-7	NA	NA	TGTGCCAGCAGAGAAGACACGTTAGTCTACGAGCAGTACTTC	CASREDTLVYEQYF
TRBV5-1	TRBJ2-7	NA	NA	TGCGCCAGCAGCTTGGCGCAGGGACCCTACGAGCAGTACTTC	CASSLAQGPYEQYF
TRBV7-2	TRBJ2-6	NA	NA	TGTGCCAGCAGCTCGCCCGACAGTGGCAACGTCCTGACTTTC	CASSSPDSGNVLTF
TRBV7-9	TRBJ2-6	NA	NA	TGTGCCAGCAGCTTAGAGGGGCCAGGGAGAACCTCTGGGGCCAACGTCCTGACTTTC	CASSLEGPGRTSGANVLTF
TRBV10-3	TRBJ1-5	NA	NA	TGTGCCATCAGTGAGTCAACCTTGGGACAGCCCCAGCATTTT	CAISESTLGQPQHF
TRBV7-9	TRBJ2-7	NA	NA	TGTGCCAGCAGCGCGACAGCGGTCGAGCAGTACTTC	CASSATAVEQYF
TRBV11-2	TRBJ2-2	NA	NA	TGTGCCAGCAGCCCACAAGGGTTAGGGGTGCGGGGGGAGCTGTTTTTT	CASSPQGLGVRGELFF
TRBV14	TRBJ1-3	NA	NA	TGTGCCAGCAGTATATGGGGTGTCTCTGGAAACACCATATATTTT	CASSIWGVSGNTIYF
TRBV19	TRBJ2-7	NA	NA	TGTGCCACCCGACAGGAGAACTACGAGCAGTACTTC	CATRQENYEQYF
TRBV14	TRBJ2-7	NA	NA	TGTGCCAGCAGCCAAGTAGGGTTCTCCTACGAGCAGTACTTC	CASSQVGFSYEQYF
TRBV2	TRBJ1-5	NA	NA	TGTGCCAGCAGTGAAGCTGGGGTCCAGCCCCAGCATTTT	CASSEAGVQPQHF
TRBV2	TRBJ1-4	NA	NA	TGTGCCACCACCGCCCAGGGTGGGCGAGAAAAACTGTTTTTT	CATTAQGGREKLFF
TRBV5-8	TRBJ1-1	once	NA	TGTGCCAGCAGCCCGGTATTTCGGAACACTGAAGCTTTCTTT	CASSPVFRNTEAFF
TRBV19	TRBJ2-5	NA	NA	TGTGCCAGTAGTACTGGGGGGTCTCGAGAGACCCAGTACTTC	CASSTGGSRETQYF
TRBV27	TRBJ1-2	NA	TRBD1	TGTGCCAGCAGTTTAAGGGACAGCTTGCCCTATGGCTACACCTTC	CASSLRDSLPYGYTF
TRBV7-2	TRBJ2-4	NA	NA	TGTGCCAGCAGCCCTTCGAGGGTGATAGCCAAAAACATTCAGTACTTC	CASSPSRVIAKNIQYF
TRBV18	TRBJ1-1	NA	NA	TGTGCCAGCTCACCTGGGGGGAAAACTGAAGCTTTCTTT	CASSPGGKTEAFF
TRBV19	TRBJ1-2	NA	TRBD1	TGTGCCAGTACCACAGCCCCCGGACAGGGTCCCCGCTATGGCTACACCTTC	CASTTAPGQGPRYGYTF
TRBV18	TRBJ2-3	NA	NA	TGTGCCAGCACGAGGGACCAAATCACAGATACGCAGTATTTT	CASTRDQITDTQYF
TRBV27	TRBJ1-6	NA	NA	TGTGCCAGCAGTTTATCAGGACAGCCCTATAATTCACCCCTCCACTTT	CASSLSGQPYNSPLHF